Listed below are T cell receptor beta chains from one sample, sequenced in a study of blood T cell repertoires in COVID-19. Clones were read by immunoSEQ multiplex PCR, and TCRdb kept only the in-frame ones, dropping some. This sample has about 80,000 clones; around 83% occur once, and the top ten carry around 39%. Sequencing used peripheral blood. The receptors here all came from a man older than 75 with active or convalescent COVID-19. Both conserved end residues are part of each CDR3. The order of the fields is clone size, V gene, D gene, J gene, CDR3 protein, CDR3 DNA. D genes are given only for firm matches. The size entry is marked missing in some rows and otherwise reads once, few, many or a size class.

>.|TRBV18|TRBD1|TRBJ1-5
CASSYGSTGGEQPQHF
TGTGCCAGCTCATACGGCTCAACAGGGGGCGAGCAGCCCCAGCATTTT
>.|TRBV20-1|.|TRBJ1-1
CSASFGVGTEAFF
TGCAGTGCTAGTTTCGGGGTTGGGACTGAAGCTTTCTTT
>.|TRBV6-2/TRBV6-3|TRBD2|TRBJ2-5
CASSYSKRASGKQETQYF
TGTGCCAGCAGTTACTCGAAAAGGGCTAGCGGGAAACAAGAGACCCAGTACTTC
>.|TRBV5-4|TRBD2|TRBJ2-5
CASSTMRGGEGTQYF
TGTGCCAGCAGCACGATGCGCGGGGGGGAGGGGACCCAGTACTTC
>.|TRBV18|.|TRBJ1-1
CASSPRGTSYADTEAFF
TGTGCCAGCTCACCACGAGGGACATCCTATGCGGACACTGAAGCTTTCTTT
>.|TRBV6-6|.|TRBJ1-2
CASSLRQPPNYGYTF
TGTGCCAGCAGTCTTCGACAACCACCTAACTATGGCTACACCTTC
>.|TRBV6-2/TRBV6-3|.|TRBJ2-7
CASSDASAKYF
TGTGCCAGCAGCGATGCTAGCGCGAAGTACTTC
>.|TRBV23-1|.|TRBJ2-2
CASNPRGGDIGELFF
TGCGCCAGCAACCCTAGGGGGGGAGATATCGGGGAGCTGTTTTTT
>.|TRBV22-1|.|TRBJ1-2
CPGSAPYSSTPFF
TGTCCTGGGAGCGCACCCTACAGCTCGACACCTTTCTTC
>.|TRBV5-4|TRBD1|TRBJ1-2
CASSWGTGGIGYGYTF
TGTGCCAGCAGCTGGGGGACAGGGGGGATCGGCTATGGCTACACCTTC
>.|TRBV7-2|.|TRBJ1-6
CASSFSAGQNSPLHF
TGTGCCAGCAGCTTTTCCGCGGGGCAAAATTCACCCCTCCACTTT
>.|TRBV25-1|.|TRBJ2-7
CASSPGCGYF
TGTGCCAGCAGCCCCGGGTGTGGGTACTTC
>.|TRBV20-1|TRBD1|TRBJ1-1
CSASGRQGVLF
TGCAGTGCTAGCGGAAGACAGGGCGTGCTCTTT
>few|TRBV10-1|.|TRBJ2-7
CASSSDRHSYEQYF
TGCGCCAGCAGTTCCGACAGGCACTCCTACGAGCAGTACTTC
>.|TRBV6-2/TRBV6-3|.|TRBJ1-5
CASSYSNGRGSSNQPQHF
TGTGCCAGCAGTTACTCCAATGGAAGGGGCAGCAGCAATCAGCCCCAGCATTTT
>.|TRBV24-1|.|TRBJ1-5
CATSDFDRRQAIRLQPQHF
TGTGCCACCAGTGATTTCGACCGAAGACAGGCCATTAGGCTTCAGCCCCAGCATTTT
>.|TRBV19|.|TRBJ1-3
CASSVTGSSGNTIYF
TGTGCCAGTAGTGTCACAGGATCCTCTGGAAACACCATATATTTT
>.|TRBV6-5|TRBD2|TRBJ2-3
CASRWTSGVDTQYF
TGTGCCAGCAGGTGGACTAGCGGGGTAGATACGCAGTATTTT
>.|TRBV3-1/TRBV3-2|.|TRBJ1-1
CASSLGATEAFF
TGTGCCAGCAGCCTGGGGGCCACTGAAGCTTTCTTT
>.|TRBV6-5|TRBD2|TRBJ2-1
CASSYEVAGYNEQFF
TGTGCCAGCAGTTACGAGGTAGCGGGGTACAATGAGCAGTTCTTC